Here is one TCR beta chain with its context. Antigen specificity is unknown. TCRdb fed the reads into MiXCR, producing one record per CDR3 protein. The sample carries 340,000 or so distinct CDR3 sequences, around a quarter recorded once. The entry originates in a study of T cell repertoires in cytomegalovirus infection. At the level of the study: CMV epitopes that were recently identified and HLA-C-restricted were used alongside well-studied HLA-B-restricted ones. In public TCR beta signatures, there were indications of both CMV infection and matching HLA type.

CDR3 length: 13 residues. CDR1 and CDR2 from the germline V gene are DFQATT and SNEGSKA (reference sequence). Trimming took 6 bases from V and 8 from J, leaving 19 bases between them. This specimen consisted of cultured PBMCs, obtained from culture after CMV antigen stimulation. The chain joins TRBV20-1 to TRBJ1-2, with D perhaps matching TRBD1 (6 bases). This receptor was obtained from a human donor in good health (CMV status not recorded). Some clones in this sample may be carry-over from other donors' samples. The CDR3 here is CSAGTTGQNGYTF. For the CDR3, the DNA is TGCAGTGCGGGAACCACAGGGCAGAACGGCTACACCTTC.